Included here is one T cell receptor beta chain sequence, with context. The data were taken from a study of blood T cell repertoires in COVID-19. Study context: Samples representing acute and convalescent COVID-19 were sourced from the United States, Italy and Spain. T cells, B-cell-depleted T cells, or PBMCs supplied cDNA or gDNA.

Profiling relied on immunoSEQ multiplex PCR, and the TCRdb table lists in-frame clones only, not all of them. The repertoire holds about 150,000 clones, with roughly 80% as singletons. Germline V gene data show CDR1 as LNHDA and CDR2 as SQIVND (reference sequence). V trimming: 5 bases; J trimming: 0 bases; junction bases outside the gene matches: 8. The CDR3 totals 18 residues. The chain is built from TRBV19 and TRBJ2-6; 9 bases match TRBD1. Input material: peripheral blood. This receptor was obtained from a human donor with acute or convalescent COVID-19. The donor label of this sample is uncertain. CDR3 coding DNA: TGTGCCAGTAGTCCATACAGGGGGCCCCTCTCTGGGGCCAACGTCCTGACTTTC. Translated, it gives CASSPYRGPLSGANVLTF.